Listed below are T cell receptor beta chains from one sample, sequenced in a study of blood T cells in healthy people across ages. One entry per CDR3 protein results from TCRdb running MiXCR on the 5' RACE reads. The table has under 2 million distinct CDR3 sequences, roughly a third seen once. Input material: blood. Receptors originate from a woman aged 25 to 45 in good health. CDR3s include the opening cysteine and the closing phenylalanine or tryptophan. Each record gives: J gene, clone size, D gene, V gene, CDR3 protein, CDR3 DNA. D genes are given only for firm matches. Clone size is shown for a subset of rows, as once, few, many or a class of expanded clone.

>TRBJ2-6|NA|NA|TRBV6-7
CASRRHGAGANVLTF
TGTGCCAGCAGACGACACGGGGCTGGGGCCAACGTCCTGACTTTC
>TRBJ2-7|NA|TRBD1|TRBV28
CASRPRGTANPYEQYF
TGTGCCAGCAGACCGAGAGGGACAGCGAACCCCTACGAGCAGTACTTC
>TRBJ1-5|NA|TRBD1|TRBV2
CASSGPTGGNQPQHF
TGTGCCAGCAGCGGACCCACAGGGGGCAATCAGCCCCAGCATTTT
>TRBJ2-5|NA|NA|TRBV7-7
CASSLGGTSGETQYF
TGTGCCAGCAGCTTAGGTGGGACTTCAGGGGAGACCCAGTACTTC
>TRBJ2-1|many|NA|TRBV7-6
CASSLGVRGVTPYNEQFF
TGTGCCAGCAGCTTAGGCGTTAGGGGGGTAACTCCCTACAATGAGCAGTTCTTC
>TRBJ2-2|NA|TRBD1|TRBV5-1
CASSLRTGLSGELFF
TGCGCCAGCAGCTTGCGGACAGGGTTAAGCGGGGAGCTGTTTTTT
>TRBJ2-7|NA|NA|TRBV20-1
CSARGGTRYEQYF
TGCAGTGCTAGGGGCGGTACCCGCTACGAGCAGTACTTC
>TRBJ2-7|many|TRBD2|TRBV20-1
CSARRLAGGSGEQYF
TGCAGTGCTAGAAGACTAGCGGGAGGTTCCGGCGAGCAGTACTTC
>TRBJ2-7|NA|NA|TRBV28
CASSFGWERSYEQYF
TGTGCCAGCAGTTTCGGTTGGGAGCGTTCCTACGAGCAGTACTTC
>TRBJ2-3|NA|TRBD2|TRBV20-1
CSAPSGLATDTQYF
TGCAGTGCCCCCTCCGGACTAGCCACAGATACGCAGTATTTT
>TRBJ2-3|few|TRBD2|TRBV6-1
CASSETSGRVSTDTQYF
TGTGCCAGCAGTGAAACTAGCGGGAGGGTTAGCACAGATACGCAGTATTTT
>TRBJ2-5|NA|NA|TRBV4-2
CASSPRLDVRETQYF
TGTGCCAGCAGTCCAAGGTTGGACGTGAGGGAGACCCAGTACTTC
>TRBJ2-3|NA|NA|TRBV11-2
CASSPFGRGPSTDMQYF
TGTGCCAGCAGCCCCTTCGGCAGGGGTCCAAGCACAGATATGCAGTATTTT
>TRBJ1-5|NA|TRBD1|TRBV20-1
CSAGLKGTGGTSNQPQHF
TGCAGTGCTGGACTAAAGGGGACAGGGGGGACTAGCAATCAGCCCCAGCATTTT
>TRBJ2-1|few|TRBD1|TRBV5-1
CASSPWDSSNEQFF
TGCGCCAGCAGCCCTTGGGACAGCTCTAATGAGCAGTTCTTC
>TRBJ2-1|NA|NA|TRBV5-1
CASSLGGGGAAEQFF
TGCGCCAGCAGCTTGGGGGGAGGGGGCGCGGCTGAGCAGTTCTTC
>TRBJ2-1|NA|NA|TRBV3-1
CASGAASYNEQFF
TGTGCCAGCGGCGCCGCCTCCTACAATGAGCAGTTCTTC
>TRBJ2-5|NA|NA|TRBV29-1
CSVRTLKTQYF
TGCAGCGTCAGGACCCTCAAGACCCAGTACTTC
>TRBJ2-7|NA|NA|TRBV28
CASSRAPGRSYEQYF
TGTGCCAGCAGTCGAGCCCCGGGGCGGTCCTACGAGCAGTACTTC
>TRBJ2-5|few|TRBD2|TRBV7-3
CASRASGRYQETQYF
TGTGCCAGCCGTGCTAGCGGGAGGTACCAAGAGACCCAGTACTTC
>TRBJ2-1|NA|TRBD2|TRBV10-3
CAIRGRTSGEYNEQFF
TGTGCCATCAGGGGCCGGACTAGCGGAGAATACAATGAGCAGTTCTTC